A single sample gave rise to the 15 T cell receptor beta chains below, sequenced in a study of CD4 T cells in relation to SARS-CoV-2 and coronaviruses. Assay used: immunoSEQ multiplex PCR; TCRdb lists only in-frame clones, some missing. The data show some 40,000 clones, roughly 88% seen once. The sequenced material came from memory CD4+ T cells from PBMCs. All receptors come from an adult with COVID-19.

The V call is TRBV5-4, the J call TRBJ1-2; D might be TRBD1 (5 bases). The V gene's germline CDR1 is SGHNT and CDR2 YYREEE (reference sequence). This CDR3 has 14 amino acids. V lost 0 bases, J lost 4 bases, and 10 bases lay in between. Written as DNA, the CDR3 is TGTGCCAGCAGCTTGGCCTCACAGGTCTATGGCTACACCTTC. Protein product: CASSLASQVYGYTF.

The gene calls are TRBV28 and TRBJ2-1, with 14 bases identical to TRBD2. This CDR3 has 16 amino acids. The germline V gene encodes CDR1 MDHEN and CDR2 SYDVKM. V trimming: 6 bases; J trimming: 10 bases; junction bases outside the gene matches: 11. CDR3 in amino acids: CASRATGTSGSREQFF. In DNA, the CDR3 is TGTGCCAGCAGAGCTACCGGGACTAGCGGGAGTCGGGAGCAGTTCTTC.

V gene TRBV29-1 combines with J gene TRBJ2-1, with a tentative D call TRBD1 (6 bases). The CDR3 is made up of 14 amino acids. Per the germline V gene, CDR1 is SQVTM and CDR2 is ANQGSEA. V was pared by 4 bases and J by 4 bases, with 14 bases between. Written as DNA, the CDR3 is TGCAGCGTTGTGGGGGACACTAATTACAATGAGCAGTTCTTC. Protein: CSVVGDTNYNEQFF.

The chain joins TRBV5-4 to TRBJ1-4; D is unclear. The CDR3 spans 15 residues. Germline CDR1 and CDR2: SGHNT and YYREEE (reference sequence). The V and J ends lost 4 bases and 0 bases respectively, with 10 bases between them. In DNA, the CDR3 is TGTGCCAGCAGCCCCTCCATAGCAACTAATGAAAAACTGTTTTTT. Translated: CASSPSIATNEKLFF.

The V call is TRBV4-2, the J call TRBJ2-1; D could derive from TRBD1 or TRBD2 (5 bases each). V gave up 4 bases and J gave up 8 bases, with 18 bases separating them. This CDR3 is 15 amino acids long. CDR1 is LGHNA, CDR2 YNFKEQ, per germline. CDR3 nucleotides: TGTGCCAGCAGCCCTCTGGGACGGCAACAAGATGAGCAGTTCTTC. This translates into CASSPLGRQQDEQFF.

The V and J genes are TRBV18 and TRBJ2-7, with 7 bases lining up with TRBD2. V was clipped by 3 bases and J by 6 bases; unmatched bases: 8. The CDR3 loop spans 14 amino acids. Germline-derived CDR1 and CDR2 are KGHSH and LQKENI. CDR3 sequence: CASSPDSTSAEQYF. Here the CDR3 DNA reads TGTGCCAGCTCACCTGACAGCACTAGCGCCGAGCAGTACTTC. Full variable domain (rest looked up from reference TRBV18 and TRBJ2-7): NAGVMQNPRHLVRRRGQEARLRCSPMKGHSHVYWYRQLPEEGLKFMVYLQKENIIDESGMPKERFSAEFPKEGPSILRIQQVVRGDSAAYFCASSPDSTSAEQYFGPGTRLTVT.

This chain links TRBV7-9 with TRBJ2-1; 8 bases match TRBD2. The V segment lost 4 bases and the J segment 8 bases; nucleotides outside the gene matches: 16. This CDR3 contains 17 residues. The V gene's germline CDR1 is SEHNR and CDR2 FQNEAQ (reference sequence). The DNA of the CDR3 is TGTGCCAGCAGCTATAACTTCGGAGCGGGAGTGGGTCATGAGCAGTTCTTC. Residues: CASSYNFGAGVGHEQFF.

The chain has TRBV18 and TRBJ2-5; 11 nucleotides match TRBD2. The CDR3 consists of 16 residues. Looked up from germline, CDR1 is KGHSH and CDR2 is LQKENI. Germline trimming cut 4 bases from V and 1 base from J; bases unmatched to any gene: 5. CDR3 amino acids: CASSLFGTSGQETQYF. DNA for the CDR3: TGTGCCAGCTCACTTTTTGGGACTAGCGGCCAAGAGACCCAGTACTTC.

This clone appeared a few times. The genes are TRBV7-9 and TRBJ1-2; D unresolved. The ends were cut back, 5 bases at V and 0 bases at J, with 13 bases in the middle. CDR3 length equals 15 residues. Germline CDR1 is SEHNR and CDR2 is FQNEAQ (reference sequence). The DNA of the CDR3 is TGTGCCAGCAGCCCCTGGGAGGTCCCTAACTATGGCTACACCTTC. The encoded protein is CASSPWEVPNYGYTF.

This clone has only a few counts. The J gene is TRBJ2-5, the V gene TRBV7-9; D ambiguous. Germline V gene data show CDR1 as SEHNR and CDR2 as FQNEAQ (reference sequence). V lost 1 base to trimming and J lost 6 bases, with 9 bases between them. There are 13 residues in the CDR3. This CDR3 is CASSLDVRQTQYF. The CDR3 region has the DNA TGTGCCAGCAGCTTAGATGTCAGGCAGACCCAGTACTTC.

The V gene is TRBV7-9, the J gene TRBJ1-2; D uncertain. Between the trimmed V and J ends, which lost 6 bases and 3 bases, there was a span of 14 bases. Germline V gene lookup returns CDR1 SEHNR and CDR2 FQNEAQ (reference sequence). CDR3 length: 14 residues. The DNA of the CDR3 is TGTGCCAGCAGTCCGCGGGCCATCTACTATGGCTACACCTTC. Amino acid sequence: CASSPRAIYYGYTF.

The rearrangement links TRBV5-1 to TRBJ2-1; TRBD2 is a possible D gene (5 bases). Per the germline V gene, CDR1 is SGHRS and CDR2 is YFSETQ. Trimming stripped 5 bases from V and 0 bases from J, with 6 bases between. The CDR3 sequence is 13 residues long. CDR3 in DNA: TGCGCCAGCAGGGGGAGCTCCTACAATGAGCAGTTCTTC. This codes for CASRGSSYNEQFF. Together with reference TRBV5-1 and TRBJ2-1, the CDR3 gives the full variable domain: KAGVTQTPRYLIKTRGQQVTLSCSPISGHRSVSWYQQTPGQGLQFLFEYFSETQRNKGNFPGRFSGRQFSNSRSEMNVSTLELGDSALYLCASRGSSYNEQFFGPGTRLTVL.

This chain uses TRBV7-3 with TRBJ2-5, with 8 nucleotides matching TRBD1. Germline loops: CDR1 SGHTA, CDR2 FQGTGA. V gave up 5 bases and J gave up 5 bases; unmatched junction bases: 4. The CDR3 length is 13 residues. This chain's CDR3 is CASSEDREETQYF. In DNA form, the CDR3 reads TGTGCCAGCAGCGAGGACAGGGAGGAGACCCAGTACTTC.

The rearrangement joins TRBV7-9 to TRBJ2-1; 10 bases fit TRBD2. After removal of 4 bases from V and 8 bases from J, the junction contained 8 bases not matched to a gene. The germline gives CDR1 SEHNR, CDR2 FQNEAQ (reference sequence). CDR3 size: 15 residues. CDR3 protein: CASSSPLAGGHEQFF. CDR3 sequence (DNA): TGTGCCAGCAGCTCTCCATTAGCGGGAGGACATGAGCAGTTCTTC. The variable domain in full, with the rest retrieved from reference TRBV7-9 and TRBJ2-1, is DTGVSQNPRHKITKRGQNVTFRCDPISEHNRLYWYRQTLGQGPEFLTYFQNEAQLEKSRLLSDRFSAERPKGSFSTLEIQRTEQGDSAMYLCASSSPLAGGHEQFFGPGTRLTVL.

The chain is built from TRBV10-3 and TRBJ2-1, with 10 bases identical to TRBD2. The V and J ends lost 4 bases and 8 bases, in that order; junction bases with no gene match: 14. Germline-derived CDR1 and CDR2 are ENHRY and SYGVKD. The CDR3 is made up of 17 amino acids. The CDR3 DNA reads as TGTGCCATCAGTGTTCAAGACGAGCGGGAGGGATCCGATGAGCAGTTCTTC. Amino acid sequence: CAISVQDEREGSDEQFF.